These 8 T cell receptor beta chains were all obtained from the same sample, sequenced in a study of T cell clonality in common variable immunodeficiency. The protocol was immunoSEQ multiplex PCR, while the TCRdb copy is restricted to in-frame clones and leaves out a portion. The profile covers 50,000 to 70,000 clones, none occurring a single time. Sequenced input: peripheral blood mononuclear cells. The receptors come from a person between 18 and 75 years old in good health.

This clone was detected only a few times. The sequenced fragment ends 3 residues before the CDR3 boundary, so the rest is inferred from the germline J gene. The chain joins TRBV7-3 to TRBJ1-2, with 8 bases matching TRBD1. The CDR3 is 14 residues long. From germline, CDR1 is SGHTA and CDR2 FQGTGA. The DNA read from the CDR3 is TGTGCCAGCAGTAATATCGACAGGGGAAATACC. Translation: CASSNIDRGNT. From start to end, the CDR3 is CASSNIDRGNTYTF.

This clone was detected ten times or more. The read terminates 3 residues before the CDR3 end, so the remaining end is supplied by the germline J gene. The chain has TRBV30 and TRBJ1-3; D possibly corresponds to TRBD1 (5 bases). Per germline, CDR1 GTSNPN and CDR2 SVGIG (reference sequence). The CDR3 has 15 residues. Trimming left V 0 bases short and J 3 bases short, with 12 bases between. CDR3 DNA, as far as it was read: TGTGCCTGGAGTGTTCGACAGACCATTGGAAACACC. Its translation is CAWSVRQTIGNT. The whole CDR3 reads CAWSVRQTIGNTIYF. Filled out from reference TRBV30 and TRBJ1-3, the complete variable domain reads SQTIHQWPATLVQPVGSPLSLECTVEGTSNPNLYWYRQAAGRGLQLLFYSVGIGQISSEVPQNLSASRPQDRQFILSSKKLLLSDSGFYLCAWSVRQTIGNTIYFGEGSWLTVV.

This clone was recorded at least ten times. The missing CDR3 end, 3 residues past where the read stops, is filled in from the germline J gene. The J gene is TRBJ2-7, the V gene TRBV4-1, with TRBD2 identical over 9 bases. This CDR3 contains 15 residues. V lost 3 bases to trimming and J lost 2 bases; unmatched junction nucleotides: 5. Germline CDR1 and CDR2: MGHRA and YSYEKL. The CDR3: CASSQGLASAYEQYF. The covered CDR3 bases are TGCGCCAGCAGCCAGGGACTAGCCAGCGCCTACGAG.

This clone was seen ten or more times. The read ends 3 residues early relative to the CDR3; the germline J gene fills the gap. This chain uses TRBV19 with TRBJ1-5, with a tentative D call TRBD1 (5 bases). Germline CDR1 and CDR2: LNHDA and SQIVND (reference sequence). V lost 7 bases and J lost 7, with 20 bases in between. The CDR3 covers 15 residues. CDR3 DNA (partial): TGTGCCAGTAACGAGGGAGGCAGGGAGGGACAGCCC. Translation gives CASNEGGREGQP. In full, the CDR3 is CASNEGGREGQPQHF.

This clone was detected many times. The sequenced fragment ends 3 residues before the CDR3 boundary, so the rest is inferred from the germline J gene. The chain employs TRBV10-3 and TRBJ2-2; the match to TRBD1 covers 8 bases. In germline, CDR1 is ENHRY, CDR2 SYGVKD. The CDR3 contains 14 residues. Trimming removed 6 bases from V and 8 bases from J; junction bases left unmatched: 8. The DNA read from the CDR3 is TGTGCCATCAGAGACCCCAGGGGGCAGGGGGAG. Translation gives CAIRDPRGQGE. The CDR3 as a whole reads CAIRDPRGQGELFF.

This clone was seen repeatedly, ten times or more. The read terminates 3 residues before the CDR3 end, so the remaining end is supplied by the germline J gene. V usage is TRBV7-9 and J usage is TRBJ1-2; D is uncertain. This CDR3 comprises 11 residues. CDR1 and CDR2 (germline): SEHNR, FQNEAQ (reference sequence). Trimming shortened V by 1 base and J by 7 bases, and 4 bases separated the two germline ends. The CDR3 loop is CASSLVRGYTF. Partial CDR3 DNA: TGTGCCAGCAGCTTAGTCCGTGGC.

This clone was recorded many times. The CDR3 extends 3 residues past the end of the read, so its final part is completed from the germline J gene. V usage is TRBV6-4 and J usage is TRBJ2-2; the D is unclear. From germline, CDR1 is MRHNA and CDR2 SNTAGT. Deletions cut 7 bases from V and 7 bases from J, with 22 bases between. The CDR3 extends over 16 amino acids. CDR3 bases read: TGTGCCAGCACTGGCAACGCGTACCGACAAGGCGGGGAG. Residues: CASTGNAYRQGGE. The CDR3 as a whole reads CASTGNAYRQGGELFF.

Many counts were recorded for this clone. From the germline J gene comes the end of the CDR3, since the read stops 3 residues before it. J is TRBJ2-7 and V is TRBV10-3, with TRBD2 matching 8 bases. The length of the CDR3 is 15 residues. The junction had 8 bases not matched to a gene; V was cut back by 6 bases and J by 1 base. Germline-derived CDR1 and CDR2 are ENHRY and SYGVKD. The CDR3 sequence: CAIRRVGTRSYEQYF. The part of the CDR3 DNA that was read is TGTGCCATCAGAAGAGTCGGGACTAGATCCTACGAG.